This T cell receptor (beta chain) is from a study of control samples from healthy donors and cancer patients. TCRdb's table, derived via immunoSEQ multiplex PCR, lists solely in-frame clones and lacks some. Altogether around 170,000 clones are present, approximately 90% being singletons, with the ten largest covering roughly 0.7%. The V gene lost 1 base and the J gene lost 8 bases, with 14 bases spanning the gap. The CDR3 totals 15 residues. The germline V gene has CDR1 SGHTA and CDR2 FQGNSA. This clonotype originated in a woman aged 25-40 years in good health. Sequencing used blood. The genes are TRBV7-2 and TRBJ1-4; no clear D. CDR3 sequence reads: CASSLGFGEAEKLFF. The DNA of the CDR3 is TGTGCCAGCAGCTTAGGTTTCGGGGAGGCGGAAAAACTGTTTTTT.